Below are 15 T cell receptor beta chains sequenced from a single sample in a study of blood T cell repertoires in COVID-19. The data were produced by immunoSEQ multiplex PCR, yet TCRdb's version contains in-frame clones alone and is incomplete. The sample has 200,000 to 250,000 clones, about four fifths seen once. The sequencing input was PBMCs or T cells enriched from blood (not recorded which). Source of these receptors: a woman aged 55-69 years who had recovered from COVID-19.

V usage is TRBV5-1 and J usage is TRBJ1-4; 10 positions match TRBD1. The CDR3 has 15 residues. V dropped 4 bases and J dropped 5; count of bases not matched to a gene: 5. Germline V lookup: CDR1 SGHRS, CDR2 YFSETQ. CDR3 in DNA: TGCGCCAGCAGCCCTCCGGGACAGGGGAATGAAAAACTGTTTTTT. This sequence encodes CASSPPGQGNEKLFF.

This rearrangement joins TRBV13 to TRBJ1-1; 8 bases align to TRBD1. The length of the CDR3 is 17 residues. Looked up from germline, CDR1 is PRHDT and CDR2 is FYEKMQ (reference sequence). J lost 6 bases, V lost 5 bases, and 17 bases had no gene match. The CDR3, as DNA: TGTGCCAGCAGCATCGCATGGACAGGGAGTTGGAAACCTGAAGCTTTCTTT. It encodes CASSIAWTGSWKPEAFF.

In this sample, this clone turned up many times. The chain joins TRBV6-2 or TRBV6-3 to TRBJ1-1; D gene ambiguous. The germline CDR1 and CDR2 sequences are MNHEY and SVGEGT. The CDR3 contains 17 residues. V was pared by 4 bases and J by 2 bases, with 20 bases between. This CDR3 reads CASSSSFLFEVNTEAFF. In DNA form, the CDR3 reads TGTGCCAGCAGTTCCTCTTTTCTTTTCGAGGTTAACACTGAAGCTTTCTTT.

This chain joins TRBV18 and TRBJ1-1; no reliable D call. The CDR3 is made up of 13 amino acids. CDR1 is KGHSH and CDR2 is LQKENI in the germline V gene. The V and J ends lost 4 bases and 0 bases respectively, with 6 bases between them. The CDR3 DNA reads TGTGCCAGCTCACAAGAGATGAACACTGAAGCTTTCTTT. It specifies CASSQEMNTEAFF.

The chain employs TRBV19 and TRBJ2-1, with D possibly matching TRBD1 (6 bases). Looked up from germline, CDR1 is LNHDA and CDR2 is SQIVND (reference sequence). The CDR3 consists of 13 residues. Trimming removed 6 bases from V and 8 bases from J, with 14 bases in between. CDR3: CASRPRGVDEQFF. In nucleotides, the CDR3 is TGTGCCAGTAGACCCAGGGGAGTGGATGAGCAGTTCTTC.

This clone has just a few counts. The genes are TRBV2 and TRBJ1-2; TRBD1 agrees at 10 bases. Germline V lookup: CDR1 SNHLY, CDR2 FYNNEI. CDR3 length: 15 residues. V trimming: 6 bases; J trimming: 4 bases; junction bases outside the gene matches: 8. The CDR3, as DNA: TGTGCCAGCAGCGCCGGGACAGGGGAAATCTATGGCTACACCTTC. It codes for CASSAGTGEIYGYTF. Complete variable domain (other parts from reference TRBV2 and TRBJ1-2): EPEVTQTPSHQVTQMGQEVILRCVPISNHLYFYWYRQILGQKVEFLVSFYNNEISEKSEIFDDQFSVERPDGSNFTLKIRSTKLEDSAMYFCASSAGTGEIYGYTFGSGTRLTVV.

The chain couples TRBV3-1 (or the pseudogene TRBV3-2) to TRBJ1-1, with D maybe TRBD1 (6 bases). V dropped 6 bases and J dropped 4 bases, with 12 bases sitting between them. CDR1 and CDR2 (germline): LGHDT, YNNKEL (reference sequence). The CDR3 is made up of 13 amino acids. CDR3 DNA sequence: TGTGCCAGCAGTTTTCAGGGGAGCACTGAAGCTTTCTTT. It yields the protein CASSFQGSTEAFF.

V usage is TRBV24-1 and J usage is TRBJ1-2; 7 positions agree with TRBD1. The germline gives CDR1 KGHDR, CDR2 SFDVKD. V was clipped by 2 bases and J by 6 bases; unmatched bases: 8. The length of the CDR3 is 15 residues. CDR3 nucleotide sequence: TGTGCCACCAGTGATTCGACAGGGAAGAAGGATGGCTACACCTTC. This encodes CATSDSTGKKDGYTF.

The CDR3 reads CASSPGVGDRGRLNSGNTIYF. CDR3 in DNA: TGCGCCAGCAGCCCCGGGGTTGGGGACAGGGGGCGTTTGAACTCTGGAAACACCATATATTTT. The rearrangement uses TRBV5-1 and TRBJ1-3, with 12 bases aligning to TRBD1. Germline CDR1 is SGHRS and CDR2 is YFSETQ. J lost 0 bases, V lost 4 bases, and 17 bases had no gene match. The CDR3 is made up of 21 amino acids.

This clone was counted a single time. DNA for the CDR3: TGTGCCAGCAGGACAGGGTGGACTGAAGCTTTCTTT. Its protein product is CASRTGWTEAFF. J is TRBJ1-1 and V is TRBV5-6; 7 bases map to TRBD1. The germline gives CDR1 SGHDT, CDR2 YYEEEE. There are 12 residues in the CDR3. V lost 5 bases and J lost 5; bases outside the gene matches: 3.

The chain carries TRBV18 and TRBJ1-1, with TRBD1 matching over 7 bases. The CDR3 is 13 residues long. Germline lookup yields CDR1 KGHSH and CDR2 LQKENI. After removal of 6 bases from V and 2 bases from J, the junction contained 3 bases not matched to a gene. The CDR3 bases are TGTGCCAGCTCGACAGGGCTTAACACTGAAGCTTTCTTT. Its protein product is CASSTGLNTEAFF.

This chain connects TRBV4-1 to TRBJ1-4; maybe TRBD1 (6 bases). The CDR3 extends over 17 amino acids. The V gene's germline CDR1 is MGHRA and CDR2 YSYEKL. The V end lost 0 bases, the J end lost 3 bases, and 14 bases lay between the germline ends. CDR3: CASSQDLGAVANEKLFF. CDR3 nucleotides: TGCGCCAGCAGCCAAGATTTGGGGGCGGTGGCTAATGAAAAACTGTTTTTT.

This CDR3 is CATSRESPGGNSPLHF. The CDR3 DNA reads as TGTGCCACCAGCAGAGAGAGTCCCGGCGGTAATTCACCCCTCCACTTT. The rearrangement joins TRBV15 to TRBJ1-6; D not certain. This CDR3 is 16 amino acids long. Germline CDR1 LNHNV, CDR2 YYDKDF (reference sequence). Trimming removed 0 bases at V and 6 bases at J, with 12 bases between.

The chain has TRBV5-5 and TRBJ1-3, with D hard to call. The V gene's germline CDR1 is SGHKS and CDR2 YYEKEE (reference sequence). The CDR3 sequence is 16 residues long. With 6 bases removed from V and 0 bases from J, the gap between germline ends came to 16 bases. The CDR3 DNA follows: TGTGCCAGCAATTCTAGACCGGAGAGCTCTGGAAACACCATATATTTT. Its protein product is CASNSRPESSGNTIYF.

The table lists this clone with a count of one. The chain carries TRBV3-1 (or the pseudogene TRBV3-2) and TRBJ2-3; 10 bases match TRBD1. Looked up from germline, CDR1 is LGHDT and CDR2 is YNNKEL (reference sequence). The CDR3 sequence is 17 residues long. J gave up 3 bases and V 0 bases, and 6 bases lay outside the gene matches. The CDR3 sequence is CASSQDLPGQGTDTQYF. CDR3 DNA sequence: TGTGCCAGCAGCCAAGATCTCCCGGGACAGGGGACAGATACGCAGTATTTT.